This T cell receptor beta chain was retrieved from a study of OX40 agonist ivuxolimab in advanced cancers. Study in general: Among those treated, three patients had partial responses, one with hepatocellular carcinoma and two with cutaneous melanoma.

The protocol was immunoSEQ multiplex PCR, while the TCRdb copy is restricted to in-frame clones and leaves out a portion. The data show about 88,000 clones, 75% to 90% seen once. The CDR3 loop spans 17 amino acids. With V trimmed by 5 bases and J by 2 bases, 9 bases remained unmatched. In germline, CDR1 is SGHAT, CDR2 FQNNGV. This TCR was sampled from an adult with an advanced solid tumor such as melanoma, head and neck, liver or kidney cancer. The V gene is TRBV11-2, the J gene TRBJ2-7, with TRBD2 matching over 13 bases. Source: CD4+ or CD8+ T cells sorted from blood, taken in a trial of the OX40 agonist ivuxolimab. CDR3 residues: CASSLYQTSGRTYEQYF. CDR3 in DNA: TGTGCCAGCAGCCTCTACCAGACTAGCGGGAGGACCTACGAGCAGTACTTC.